This T cell receptor (beta chain) was found in a study of blood T cells in healthy people across ages. A second roughly 6 to 12 cycle PCR used barcoded and J-beta primers. TCRdb called the 5' RACE reads again in MiXCR, with one record for every CDR3 protein. The table includes 1,300,000 or so distinct CDR3 sequences, 55% to 75% detected once. The study, taken as a whole, reports: Unsorted PBMCs ruled out conclusive naive versus antigen-experienced comparison.

V was pared by 6 bases and J by 4 bases, with 18 bases between. Germline-derived CDR1 and CDR2 are MDHEN and SYDVKM. This CDR3 is built from 15 residues. As regards this clonotype: As yet, its antigen is unknown.

The chain has TRBV28 and TRBJ2-5; no definite D call. The sequenced material came from blood. The receptor's source is a man younger than 30 in good health. CDR3 DNA: TGTGCCAGCAGCCCGGAAAGGACCGGCCGAGAGACCCAGTACTTC. This sequence encodes CASSPERTGRETQYF.